This section outlines one T cell receptor beta chain sequence together with its context. Its antigen remains unidentified. CDR1 is DFQATT, CDR2 SNEGSKA, per germline (reference sequence). V was clipped by 6 bases and J by 11 bases, with 11 bases between them. CDR3 size: 10 residues. Sorting of unstimulated PBMCs yielded separate CD3+CD4+ and CD3+CD8+ fractions. TCRdb keeps only in-frame clones here, not all; method: immunoSEQ multiplex PCR. The top ten clones hold about 10% of a sample with approximately 55,000 clones, 55% to 75% of them seen once. This entry comes from a study of T cell clones after liver transplantation. Study overall: Standard immunosuppression, with no induction, continued until 12-24 months after transplant. Findings of the study overall: Conclusions were preliminary, with small, heterogeneous patient groups. In a couple of subjects, few donor cells limited the measurable donor-reactive repertoire.

The receptor was derived from a human patient who received a liver transplant. Some of the T cells may derive from the graft donor. The sequences come from CD4+ T cells from blood, collected more than 53 months after liver transplant. The chain employs TRBV20-1 and TRBJ1-5; no firm D call. CDR3 sequence reads: CSAEGRTQHF. Written as DNA, the CDR3 is TGCAGTGCGGAAGGGAGGACCCAGCATTTT.